The clone carrying this T cell receptor beta chain has just one count. CDR3 length equals 16 residues. With 0 bases removed from V and 0 bases from J, the gap between germline ends came to 10 bases. Germline CDR1 and CDR2: KGHSH and LQKENI. The data belong to a study of cytomegalovirus exposure and HLA in healthy donors. PCR amplification relied on 60 Vbeta primers (plus 13 Jbeta primers). The repertoire was sequenced with immunoSEQ multiplex PCR; TCRdb's copy has only in-frame clones and lacks some. The repertoire holds roughly 100,000 clones, with 70% to 80% as singletons. The chain links TRBV18 to TRBJ2-3; TRBD2 might be the D (6 bases). The receptor comes from a man between 25 and 39 years old in good health and CMV-seronegative. Sequencing was done on a sample of PBMCs. CDR3: CASSPPEGRSTDTQYF. In DNA, the CDR3 is TGTGCCAGCTCACCACCGGAGGGGCGCAGCACAGATACGCAGTATTTT.